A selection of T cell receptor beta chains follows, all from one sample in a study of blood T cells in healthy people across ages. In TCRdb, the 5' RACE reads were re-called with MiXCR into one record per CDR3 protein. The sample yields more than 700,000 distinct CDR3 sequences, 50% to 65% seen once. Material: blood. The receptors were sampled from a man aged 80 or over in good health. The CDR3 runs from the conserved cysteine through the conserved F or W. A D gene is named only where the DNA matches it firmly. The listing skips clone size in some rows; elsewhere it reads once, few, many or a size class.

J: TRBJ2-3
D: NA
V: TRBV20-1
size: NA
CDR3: CSARDLYSPGESDTQYF
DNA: TGCAGTGCTAGAGATTTATACTCTCCGGGAGAATCAGATACGCAGTATTTT

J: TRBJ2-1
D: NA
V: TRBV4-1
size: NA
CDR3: CASSQDNTDSYNEQFF
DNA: TGCGCCAGCAGCCAAGATAATACGGACTCCTACAATGAGCAGTTCTTC

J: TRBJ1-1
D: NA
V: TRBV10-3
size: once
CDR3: CAISGGRGGNTEAFF
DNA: TGTGCCATCAGTGGAGGACGAGGGGGGAACACTGAAGCTTTCTTT

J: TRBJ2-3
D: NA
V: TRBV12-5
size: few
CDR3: CASGSPWGYAYF
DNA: TGTGCTAGTGGTTCCCCTTGGGGATACGCGTATTTT

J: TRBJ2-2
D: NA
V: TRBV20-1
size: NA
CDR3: CSARPPRAGRSTGELFF
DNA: TGCAGTGCTAGACCCCCCAGGGCAGGGCGAAGTACCGGGGAGCTGTTTTTT

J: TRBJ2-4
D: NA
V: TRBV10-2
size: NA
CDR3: CASSESFEWPPGADIQYF
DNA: TGCGCCAGCAGTGAGTCGTTTGAGTGGCCGCCGGGAGCGGACATTCAGTACTTC

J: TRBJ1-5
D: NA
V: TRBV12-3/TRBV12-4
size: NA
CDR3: CASRRGTASGPQHF
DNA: TGTGCCAGCAGAAGAGGGACGGCGTCAGGGCCCCAGCATTTT

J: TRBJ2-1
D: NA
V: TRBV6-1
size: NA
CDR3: CASSEGRGGANNEQFF
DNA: TGTGCCAGCAGTGAGGGGCGTGGGGGGGCTAACAATGAGCAGTTCTTC

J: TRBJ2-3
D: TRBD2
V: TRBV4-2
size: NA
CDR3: CASSQEGGGGDTQYF
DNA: TGTGCCAGCAGCCAAGAAGGCGGGGGAGGAGATACGCAGTATTTT

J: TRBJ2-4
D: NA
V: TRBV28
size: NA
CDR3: CAAGTGAAAKNIQYF
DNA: TGTGCCGCCGGCACCGGGGCCGCAGCCAAAAACATTCAGTACTTC

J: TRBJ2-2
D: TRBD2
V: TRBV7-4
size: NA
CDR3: CDPPEGLAGGANTGELFF
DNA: TGTGACCCCCCAGAGGGACTAGCGGGAGGAGCGAACACCGGGGAGCTGTTTTTT

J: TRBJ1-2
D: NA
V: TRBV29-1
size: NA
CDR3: CSVEAQGNNYGCTF
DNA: TGCAGCGTTGAAGCCCAGGGCAATAACTATGGCTGCACCTTC

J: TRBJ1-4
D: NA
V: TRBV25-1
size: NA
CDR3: CASSEFGRGRANEKLFF
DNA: TGTGCCAGCAGTGAATTCGGCAGGGGAAGAGCTAATGAAAAACTGTTTTTT

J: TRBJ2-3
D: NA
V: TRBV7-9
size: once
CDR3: CASSRVMDRDAYF
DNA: TGTGCCAGCAGCCGCGTCATGGACAGAGACGCGTATTTT

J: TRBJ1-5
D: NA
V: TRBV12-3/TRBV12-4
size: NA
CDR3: CASSFRNQPQHF
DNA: TGTGCCAGCAGTTTCCGCAATCAGCCCCAGCATTTT

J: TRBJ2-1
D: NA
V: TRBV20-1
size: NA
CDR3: CSVPRRLYNEQFF
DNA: TGCAGTGTTCCCAGGCGACTTTACAATGAGCAGTTCTTC

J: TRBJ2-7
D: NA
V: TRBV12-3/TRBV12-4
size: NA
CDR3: CASSGEDKGLYEQYF
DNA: TGTGCCAGCAGTGGGGAGGACAAGGGGCTTTACGAGCAGTACTTC

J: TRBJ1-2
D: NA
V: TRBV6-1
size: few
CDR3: CASSEVMTYGYTF
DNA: TGTGCCAGCAGTGAAGTGATGACCTATGGCTACACCTTC

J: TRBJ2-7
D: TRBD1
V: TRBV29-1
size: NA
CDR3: CSALDRGGLGYYEQYF
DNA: TGCAGCGCCTTAGACAGGGGTGGGTTAGGCTACTACGAGCAGTACTTC

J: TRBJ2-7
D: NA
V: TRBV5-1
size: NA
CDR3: CASSWVSLGRNEQYF
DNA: TGCGCCAGCAGCTGGGTTTCATTGGGGCGGAACGAGCAGTACTTC

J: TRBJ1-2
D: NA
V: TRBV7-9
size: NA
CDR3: CASSHIGARFYGYTF
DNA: TGTGCCAGCAGCCATATAGGGGCGCGGTTCTATGGCTACACCTTC

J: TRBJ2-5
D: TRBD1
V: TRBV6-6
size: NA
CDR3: CASSFPGQGAETQYF
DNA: TGTGCCAGCAGTTTCCCGGGACAGGGTGCAGAGACCCAGTACTTC

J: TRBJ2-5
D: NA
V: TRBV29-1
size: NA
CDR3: CSVEALGETQYF
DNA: TGCAGCGTTGAGGCCCTTGGAGAGACCCAGTACTTT

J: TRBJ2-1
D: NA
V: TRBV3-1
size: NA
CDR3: CASSQDEGLRRWSSYNKQFF
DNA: TGTGCCAGCAGCCAAGATGAGGGACTTCGAAGATGGAGCTCCTACAATAAGCAGTTCTTC

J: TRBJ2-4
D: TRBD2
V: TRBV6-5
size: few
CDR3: CASSYSLAGGAGQYF
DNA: TGTGCCAGCAGTTACTCCCTAGCGGGAGGGGCGGGTCAGTACTTC

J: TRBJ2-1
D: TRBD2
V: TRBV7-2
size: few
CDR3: CASSSVGTSYNEQFF
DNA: TGTGCCAGCAGCTCCGTAGGGACTAGTTACAATGAGCAGTTCTTC

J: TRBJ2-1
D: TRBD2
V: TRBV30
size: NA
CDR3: CAWSRTRGDEQFF
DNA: TGTGCCTGGTCCCGGACTAGGGGCGATGAGCAGTTCTTC

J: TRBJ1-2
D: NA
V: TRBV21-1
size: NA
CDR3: CASSKTELSSGYTF
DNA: TGTGCCAGCAGCAAGACAGAGCTCTCCTCAGGCTACACCTTC

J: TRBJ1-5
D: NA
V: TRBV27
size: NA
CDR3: CASSLRENQPQHF
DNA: TGTGCCAGCAGTTTACGGGAGAATCAGCCCCAGCATTTT

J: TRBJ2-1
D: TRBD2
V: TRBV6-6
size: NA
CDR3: CASSSRGSEAEQFF
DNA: TGTGCCAGCAGCTCCCGCGGGAGTGAAGCTGAGCAGTTCTTC

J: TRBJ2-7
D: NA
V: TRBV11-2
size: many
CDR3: CASSEARGFYEQYF
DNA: TGTGCCAGCAGCGAGGCCCGGGGTTTCTACGAGCAGTACTTC

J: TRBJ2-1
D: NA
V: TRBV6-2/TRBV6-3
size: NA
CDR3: CASSRATIWASSSYNEQFF
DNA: TGTGCCAGCAGCCGTGCGACAATATGGGCTTCCAGCTCCTACAATGAGCAGTTCTTC

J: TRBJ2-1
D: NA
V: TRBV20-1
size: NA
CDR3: CRSGVPYYNEQFF
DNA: TGCAGGTCAGGGGTCCCGTACTACAATGAGCAGTTCTTC

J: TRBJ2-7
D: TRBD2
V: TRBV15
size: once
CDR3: CATSPGLAGYEQYF
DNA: TGTGCCACCAGCCCGGGACTAGCGGGTTACGAGCAGTACTTC

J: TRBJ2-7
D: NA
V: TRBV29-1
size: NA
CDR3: CSVEGGSDSFSYEQYF
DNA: TGCAGCGTTGAAGGAGGCAGTGACTCCTTCTCCTACGAGCAGTACTTC

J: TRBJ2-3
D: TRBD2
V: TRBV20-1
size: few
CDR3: CSAALLAGSTDTQYF
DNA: TGCAGTGCTGCACTCTTAGCGGGAAGCACAGATACGCAGTATTTT

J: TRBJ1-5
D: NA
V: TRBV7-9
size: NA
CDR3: CASSSNGGRDQPQHF
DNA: TGTGCCAGCAGTTCAAACGGGGGACGCGATCAGCCCCAGCATTTT

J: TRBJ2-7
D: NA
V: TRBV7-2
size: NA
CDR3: CASSLGAADLTYEQYF
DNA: TGTGCCAGCAGCTTGGGAGCCGCGGACCTTACCTACGAGCAGTACTTC

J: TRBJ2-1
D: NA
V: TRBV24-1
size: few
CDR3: CATSDLKGRDEQFF
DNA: TGTGCCACCAGTGATTTGAAGGGGCGCGATGAGCAGTTCTTC

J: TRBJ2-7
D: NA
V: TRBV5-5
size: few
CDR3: CASSLQRVQRADNEQYF
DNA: TGTGCCAGCAGCTTGCAACGGGTTCAGCGGGCAGACAATGAGCAGTACTTC